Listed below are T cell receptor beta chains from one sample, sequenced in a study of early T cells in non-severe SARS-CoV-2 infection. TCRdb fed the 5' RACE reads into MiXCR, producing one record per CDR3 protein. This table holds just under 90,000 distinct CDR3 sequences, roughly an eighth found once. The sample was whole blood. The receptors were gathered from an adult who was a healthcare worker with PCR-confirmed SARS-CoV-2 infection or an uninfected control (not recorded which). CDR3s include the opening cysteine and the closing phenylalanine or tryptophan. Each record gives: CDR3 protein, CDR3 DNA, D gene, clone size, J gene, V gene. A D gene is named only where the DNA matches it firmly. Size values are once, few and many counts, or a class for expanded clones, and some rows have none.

CASSHTVQETQYF	TGTGCCAGCAGCCACACAGTGCAAGAGACCCAGTACTTC	.	few	TRBJ2-5	TRBV6-5
CASSSVTGELFF	TGTGCCAGCAGCTCTGTCACCGGGGAGCTGTTTTTT	.	few	TRBJ2-2	TRBV28
CASSQEQGEAFF	TGTGCCAGCAGCCAAGAACAGGGTGAAGCTTTCTTT	.	few	TRBJ1-1	TRBV3-1
CASSLPGTGPNEKLFF	TGCGCCAGCAGCTTACCCGGGACAGGGCCTAATGAAAAACTGTTTTTT	TRBD1	.	TRBJ1-4	TRBV5-1
CASSRNRGRTGELFF	TGTGCCAGCAGCCGGAACAGGGGAAGAACCGGGGAGCTGTTTTTT	TRBD1	.	TRBJ2-2	TRBV14
CASAGTSGDTGELFF	TGTGCCAGCGCCGGGACTAGCGGGGACACCGGGGAGCTGTTTTTT	TRBD2	few	TRBJ2-2	TRBV28
CASSLDSGGRNEQFF	TGTGCCAGCAGTTTAGATTCGGGGGGTAGGAATGAGCAGTTCTTC	TRBD2	.	TRBJ2-1	TRBV28
CASSTRDQGAGQPQHF	TGTGCCAGCAGTACCCGGGACCAGGGGGCTGGTCAGCCCCAGCATTTT	TRBD1	few	TRBJ1-5	TRBV27
CASSEYGVYGEAFF	TGCGCCAGCAGTGAGTACGGGGTGTATGGTGAAGCTTTCTTT	.	few	TRBJ1-1	TRBV10-1
CASSPDGAGVGDTQYF	TGCGCCAGCAGCCCTGATGGAGCGGGAGTGGGAGATACGCAGTATTTT	TRBD2	.	TRBJ2-3	TRBV5-1
CASSALAGGTYNEQFF	TGCGCCAGCAGCGCCCTAGCGGGAGGGACGTACAATGAGCAGTTCTTC	TRBD2	few	TRBJ2-1	TRBV5-1
CASSAGNTGNTIYF	TGTGCCAGCAGTGCGGGGAATACTGGAAACACCATATATTTT	.	.	TRBJ1-3	TRBV6-1
CSVRSINTEAFF	TGCAGCGTAAGGAGCATTAACACTGAAGCTTTCTTT	.	.	TRBJ1-1	TRBV29-1
CASSNIAGKRYNEQFF	TGTGCCAGCAGCAATATAGCGGGCAAACGCTACAATGAGCAGTTCTTC	TRBD2	.	TRBJ2-1	TRBV3-1
CASRGDNPRDTGELFF	TGTGCCAGCAGAGGGGACAACCCGCGGGACACCGGGGAGCTGTTTTTT	.	.	TRBJ2-2	TRBV6-2/TRBV6-3
CASSLYRQEGLPLHF	TGTGCCAGCAGCTTATATCGACAGGAAGGGCTACCCCTCCACTTT	.	.	TRBJ1-6	TRBV11-2
CASSPKLGTSGNEQFF	TGTGCCAGCAGTCCCAAACTCGGGACTAGCGGTAATGAGCAGTTCTTC	TRBD2	few	TRBJ2-1	TRBV28
CASSPPGWMGEQYF	TGTGCCAGCAGCCCCCCGGGCTGGATGGGGGAGCAGTACTTC	.	few	TRBJ2-7	TRBV13
CAISDPLAGGSNEQFF	TGTGCCATCAGTGATCCCCTAGCGGGAGGGAGCAATGAGCAGTTCTTC	TRBD2	few	TRBJ2-1	TRBV10-3
CASSGGVMLPETQYF	TGTGCCAGCAGCGGCGGTGTGATGTTACCGGAGACCCAGTACTTC	.	.	TRBJ2-5	TRBV9
CSVTPGRDRFF	TGCAGCGTTACACCGGGCCGAGATCGGTTCTTC	.	once	TRBJ2-1	TRBV29-1
CASSSFHGTAGELFF	TGTGCCAGCAGTTCTTTCCATGGTACCGCCGGGGAGCTGTTTTTT	.	.	TRBJ2-2	TRBV28
CASSFRDPGQPQHF	TGTGCCAGCAGTTTTAGGGACCCGGGGCAGCCCCAGCATTTT	.	.	TRBJ1-5	TRBV28
CASRPGTYTTSRETQYF	TGTGCCAGCAGACCCGGCACCTATACCACCTCCAGAGAGACCCAGTACTTC	.	few	TRBJ2-5	TRBV7-9
CASSQDVRGRYGYTF	TGTGCCAGCAGCCAAGATGTTCGGGGGCGCTATGGCTACACCTTC	.	many	TRBJ1-2	TRBV14
CSVRNGGSETQYF	TGCAGCGTGCGGAACGGGGGATCAGAGACCCAGTACTTC	.	many	TRBJ2-5	TRBV29-1